Presented here are 28 T cell receptor beta chains from one specimen sequenced in a study of cytomegalovirus exposure and HLA in healthy donors. In the PCR, 60 Vbeta and 13 Jbeta primers were used. Sequenced by immunoSEQ multiplex PCR; TCRdb stores in-frame clones only, minus some. Of about 130,000 clones listed, approximately 74% are singletons. Material: PBMCs. The receptors stem from a man in his forties or fifties in good health and CMV-seropositive.

V gene TRBV21-1 combines with J gene TRBJ1-2; the table assigns TRBD1, which was not confirmed against the DNA. TRBV21-1 is a listed pseudogene. The CDR3 loop spans 13 amino acids. CDR3 in amino acids: CASSRDRGLGYTF. The CDR3 DNA reads TGTGCCAGCAGCCGGGACAGGGGGCTTGGCTACACCTTC.

The J gene is TRBJ1-6, the V gene TRBV19; 7 nucleotides align to TRBD1. The junction had 8 bases not matched to a gene; V was cut back by 4 bases and J by 11 bases. CDR1 is LNHDA, CDR2 SQIVND, per germline (reference sequence). The CDR3 contains 14 residues. CDR3 nucleotide sequence: TGTGCCAGTAGTACCAGGACAGGAGATACACCCCTCCACTTT. Amino acids: CASSTRTGDTPLHF.

The rearrangement joins TRBV27 to TRBJ2-7; no clear D. The CDR3 covers 14 residues. CDR1 is MNHEY and CDR2 is SMNVEV in the germline V gene (reference sequence). V lost 3 bases and J lost 6, with 15 bases in between. CDR3 sequence: CASSFARHLGEQYF. The CDR3 nucleotides read TGTGCCAGCAGTTTCGCCCGACACTTAGGCGAGCAGTACTTC.

This sequence joins TRBV4-2 and TRBJ2-7; 7 bases are a match to TRBD2. Losses at the gene ends were 0 bases for V and 1 base for J; bases not matched to a gene: 3. The CDR3 contains 15 residues. Per the germline V gene, CDR1 is LGHNA and CDR2 is YNFKEQ. CDR3 sequence (DNA): TGTGCCAGCAGCCAAGAAACCGGGGGGTCCTACGAGCAGTACTTC. The encoded protein is CASSQETGGSYEQYF.

The chain carries TRBV5-1 and TRBJ1-1; D perhaps matches TRBD1 (6 bases). CDR1 and CDR2 (germline): SGHRS, YFSETQ. The CDR3 length is 14 residues. V shed 5 bases and J shed 12 bases, with 23 bases lying between them. The CDR3 reads CASRTGGGGEYSFF. In nucleotides, the CDR3 is TGCGCCAGCAGAACCGGCGGGGGGGGCGAGTATTCTTTCTTT. The full variable domain, rest sourced from reference TRBV5-1 and TRBJ1-1, is KAGVTQTPRYLIKTRGQQVTLSCSPISGHRSVSWYQQTPGQGLQFLFEYFSETQRNKGNFPGRFSGRQFSNSRSEMNVSTLELGDSALYLCASRTGGGGEYSFFGQGTRLTVV.

The CDR3 nucleotides read TGTGCCAGCAGCGTAACGGACAGCTACGAGCAGTACTTC. Protein: CASSVTDSYEQYF. The chain combines TRBV9 with TRBJ2-7; D may be TRBD1 (6 bases). From germline, CDR1 is SGDLS and CDR2 YYNGEE. This CDR3 is 13 amino acids long. The V end lost 1 base, the J end lost 3 bases, and 8 bases lay between the germline ends.

The chain couples TRBV2 to TRBJ2-5; D may be TRBD1 (6 bases). The germline V and J ends were trimmed by 3 bases and 5 bases, with 13 bases remaining between them. CDR1 SNHLY and CDR2 FYNNEI come from the germline V gene. The CDR3 is 14 amino acids. The CDR3 spells CASSDLAQGETQYF. CDR3 sequence (DNA): TGTGCCAGCAGTGACCTCGCCCAGGGGGAGACCCAGTACTTC.

This chain connects TRBV7-9 to TRBJ1-1, with D maybe TRBD1 (5 bases). Germline lookup yields CDR1 SEHNR and CDR2 FQNEAQ (reference sequence). V was trimmed by 5 bases and J by 7 bases, leaving 8 bases between them. The CDR3 runs to 11 residues. The CDR3 protein is CASSQGDEAFF. In nucleotides, the CDR3 is TGTGCCAGCAGCCAAGGGGATGAAGCTTTCTTT.

This clone was observed a few times. This CDR3 reads CASSYPSSDREATGNTIYF. DNA for the CDR3: TGTGCCAGCAGTTACCCTTCTTCGGACAGGGAGGCTACTGGAAACACCATATATTTT. V and J are TRBV28 and TRBJ1-3; 8 bases map to TRBD1. The CDR3 has 19 residues. J was trimmed by 2 bases and V by 4 bases; bases with no gene match: 16. Germline CDR1 MDHEN, CDR2 SYDVKM.

The chain links TRBV6-6 to TRBJ2-7, with D possibly TRBD1 on 6 matching bases. This CDR3 has 13 residues. The germline V gene encodes CDR1 MNHNY and CDR2 SVGAGI (reference sequence). Trimming took 7 bases from V and 1 from J, leaving 11 bases between them. DNA of the CDR3: TGTGCCAGCATATCCGGGACATCCTACGAGCAGTACTTC. Residues: CASISGTSYEQYF.

The chain couples TRBV28 to TRBJ2-1; D possibly corresponds to TRBD2 (6 bases). V was pared by 7 bases and J by 6 bases, with 13 bases between. Germline V gene lookup returns CDR1 MDHEN and CDR2 SYDVKM. The CDR3 is 13 residues long. Here the CDR3 DNA reads TGTGCCAGCACAAGGAGGGGTTTCAATGAGCAGTTCTTC. Translated, it gives CASTRRGFNEQFF.

V gene TRBV7-9 combines with J gene TRBJ1-5; D may be TRBD1 (6 bases). Between the trimmed V and J ends, which lost 1 base and 0 bases, there was a span of 13 bases. The V gene's germline CDR1 is SEHNR and CDR2 FQNEAQ (reference sequence). The CDR3 has 17 amino acids. Written as DNA, the CDR3 is TGTGCCAGCAGCTTAGGTGGGGGCGGGTATAGCAATCAGCCCCAGCATTTT. It encodes CASSLGGGGYSNQPQHF.

The chain combines TRBV7-9 with TRBJ1-2; D is undetermined. The CDR3 is made up of 13 amino acids. V dropped 5 bases and J dropped 0 bases, with 7 bases sitting between them. Germline V gene lookup returns CDR1 SEHNR and CDR2 FQNEAQ (reference sequence). CDR3 residues: CASSPRTNYGYTF. CDR3 in DNA: TGTGCCAGCAGCCCCAGGACTAACTATGGCTACACCTTC.

The chain recombines TRBV2 with TRBJ1-4; D ambiguous. Trimming removed 2 bases from V and 8 bases from J, with 6 bases in between. CDR3 length equals 12 residues. Germline V gives CDR1 SNHLY, CDR2 FYNNEI. The CDR3 coding sequence is TGTGCCAGCAGTGAAACGGGGGAAAAACTGTTTTTT. Residues: CASSETGEKLFF.

A single count supports this clone. In the same sample, other DNA sequences code for this CDR3. This chain links TRBV19 with TRBJ2-6; no definite D call. CDR1 LNHDA and CDR2 SQIVND come from the germline V gene (reference sequence). Trimming took 3 bases from V and 0 from J, leaving 6 bases between them. The CDR3 runs 15 residues. DNA for the CDR3: TGTGCCAGTAGTATTGGTAGCTCTGGGGCCAACGTCCTGACTTTC. It specifies CASSIGSSGANVLTF. Combining the CDR3 with reference TRBV19 and TRBJ2-6 gives the whole variable domain DGGITQSPKYLFRKEGQNVTLSCEQNLNHDAMYWYRQDPGQGLRLIYYSQIVNDFQKGDIAEGYSVSREKKESFPLTVTSAQKNPTAFYLCASSIGSSGANVLTFGAGSRLTVL.

This chain connects TRBV28 to TRBJ2-5; 7 bases line up with TRBD2. J lost 2 bases, V lost 6 bases, and 6 bases had no gene match. There are 14 residues in the CDR3. Germline V gene data show CDR1 as MDHEN and CDR2 as SYDVKM. CDR3 residues: CASRQAGKQETQYF. CDR3 sequence (DNA): TGTGCCAGCAGGCAAGCGGGGAAACAAGAGACCCAGTACTTC.

DNA for the CDR3: TGTGCCAGCAGCCAAGTACAGGGAAGGACCGGGGAGCTGTTTTTT. Translating it yields CASSQVQGRTGELFF. The chain couples TRBV14 to TRBJ2-2; D might be TRBD1 (6 bases). There are 15 residues in the CDR3. The germline V gene encodes CDR1 SGHDN and CDR2 FVKESK. V lost 1 base to trimming and J lost 5 bases, with 11 bases between them.

This clone has only one observation. Relative to the germline gene, one junction end is altered; a read error may explain this. The identical CDR3 is also encoded by other nucleotide sequences in the sample. V gene TRBV7-8 combines with J gene TRBJ1-1; 9 bases agree with TRBD1. In germline, CDR1 is SGHVS, CDR2 FQNEAQ. The CDR3 totals 17 residues. The CDR3 DNA reads TGTGCCAGCAGCTTAGAAGTTTACGGACAGGGGAACACTGAAGCTTTCTTC. Amino acid sequence: CASSLEVYGQGNTEAFF.

V gene TRBV7-9 combines with J gene TRBJ2-7; D is uncertain. Germline loops: CDR1 SEHNR, CDR2 FQNEAQ (reference sequence). V was trimmed by 5 bases and J by 2 bases, leaving 13 bases between them. CDR3 length equals 14 residues. The CDR3 reads CASSPYTDPYEQYF. The CDR3 nucleotides are TGTGCCAGCAGCCCCTACACAGACCCCTACGAGCAGTACTTC. The complete variable domain, with remaining parts taken from reference TRBV7-9 and TRBJ2-7, reads DTGVSQNPRHKITKRGQNVTFRCDPISEHNRLYWYRQTLGQGPEFLTYFQNEAQLEKSRLLSDRFSAERPKGSFSTLEIQRTEQGDSAMYLCASSPYTDPYEQYFGPGTRLTVT.

The V call is TRBV6-6, the J call TRBJ1-3; D gene ambiguous. V lost 6 bases, J lost 5 bases, and 8 bases lay in between. Germline CDR1 and CDR2: MNHNY and SVGAGI (reference sequence). The CDR3 is made up of 12 amino acids. CDR3 nucleotides: TGTGCCAGCAGCCCCGTAAGAAACACCATATATTTT. It encodes CASSPVRNTIYF.

The rearrangement uses TRBV18 and TRBJ2-7; 13 bases line up with TRBD2. The J segment lost 7 bases and the V segment lost 4 bases, leaving 10 bases of the junction unmatched. The germline V gene has CDR1 KGHSH and CDR2 LQKENI. CDR3 length: 16 amino acids. Here the CDR3 reads CASSHSGTSGTGEQYF. The CDR3 region has the DNA TGTGCCAGCTCACATTCCGGGACTAGCGGGACTGGGGAGCAGTACTTC.

This clone came up a few times. The V gene is TRBV28, the J gene TRBJ2-3; D may be TRBD2 (7 bases). This CDR3 is built from 18 residues. The V end was cut by 3 bases, the J end by 3 bases, with 22 bases between. CDR1 is MDHEN and CDR2 is SYDVKM in the germline V gene. The CDR3 region is CASSLGIPGGIGTDTQYF. CDR3 coding DNA: TGTGCCAGCAGTTTGGGCATACCGGGGGGCATCGGGACAGATACGCAGTATTTT.

CDR3 region: CASSSLDNSYNEQFF. The CDR3 region has the DNA TGTGCCAGCAGCTCCCTTGACAATTCCTACAATGAGCAGTTCTTC. The rearrangement joins TRBV7-7 to TRBJ2-1; no reliable D call. The CDR3 is 15 residues long. Germline loops: CDR1 SSHAT, CDR2 FNYEAQ (reference sequence). V gave up 4 bases and J gave up 1 base, with 11 bases separating them.

This chain links TRBV28 with TRBJ1-1; D is perhaps TRBD1 (5 bases). With 4 bases removed from V and 7 bases from J, the gap between germline ends came to 19 bases. Germline-derived CDR1 and CDR2 are MDHEN and SYDVKM. CDR3 length: 15 amino acids. The CDR3 loop is CASSWGGGVFSEAFF. The CDR3 region has the DNA TGTGCCAGCAGTTGGGGGGGTGGGGTATTCAGTGAAGCTTTCTTT.

V usage is TRBV7-2 and J usage is TRBJ2-3; 8 nucleotides match TRBD1. This CDR3 has 14 residues. Germline V gives CDR1 SGHTA, CDR2 FQGNSA. V was clipped by 4 bases and J by 4 bases; unmatched bases: 4. CDR3 sequence reads: CASSYDRGPDTQYF. The CDR3 DNA is TGTGCCAGCAGCTACGACAGGGGTCCAGATACGCAGTATTTT.

This chain connects TRBV5-1 to TRBJ2-2; D is unresolved. CDR3 length: 15 residues. The germline V gene encodes CDR1 SGHRS and CDR2 YFSETQ. Trimming removed 2 bases at V and 7 bases at J, with 15 bases between. In DNA form, the CDR3 reads TGCGCCAGCAGCTTCGGTCGTGGGCTCGGCGGGGAGCTGTTTTTT. It encodes CASSFGRGLGGELFF.

The V call is TRBV27, the J call TRBJ1-1; 7 positions match TRBD1. CDR3 size: 15 residues. The V gene's germline CDR1 is MNHEY and CDR2 SMNVEV (reference sequence). V shed 5 bases and J 0 bases; nucleotides not matched to a gene: 6. The CDR3 spells CASSMNRGMNTEAFF. The CDR3, as DNA: TGTGCCAGCAGTATGAACAGGGGAATGAACACTGAAGCTTTCTTT.

This clone was seen only once. The gene calls are TRBV5-1 and TRBJ1-2; TRBD1 is a possible D gene (6 bases). V lost 2 bases to trimming and J lost 7 bases, with 18 bases between them. CDR3 length equals 15 residues. CDR1 is SGHRS and CDR2 is YFSETQ in the germline V gene. The DNA of the CDR3 is TGCGCCAGCAGCTTAGGTGGGGGCCGTCAGGGTGGCTACACCTTC. Its protein is CASSLGGGRQGGYTF.